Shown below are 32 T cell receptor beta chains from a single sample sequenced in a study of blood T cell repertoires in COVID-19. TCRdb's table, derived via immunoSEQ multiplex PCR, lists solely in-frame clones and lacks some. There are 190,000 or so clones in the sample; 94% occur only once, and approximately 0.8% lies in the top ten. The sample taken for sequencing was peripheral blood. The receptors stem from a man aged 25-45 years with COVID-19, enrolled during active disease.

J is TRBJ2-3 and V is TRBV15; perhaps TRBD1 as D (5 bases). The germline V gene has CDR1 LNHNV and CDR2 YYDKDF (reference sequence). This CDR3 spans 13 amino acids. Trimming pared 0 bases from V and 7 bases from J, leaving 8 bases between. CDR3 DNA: TGTGCCACCAGCAGAGATAGGGGATATACGCAGTATTTT. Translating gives CATSRDRGYTQYF.

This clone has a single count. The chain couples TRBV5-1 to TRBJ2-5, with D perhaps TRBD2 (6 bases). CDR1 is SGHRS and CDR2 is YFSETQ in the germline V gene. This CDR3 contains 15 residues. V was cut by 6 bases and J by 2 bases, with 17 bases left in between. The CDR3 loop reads CASTDPRGSQETQYF. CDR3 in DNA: TGCGCCAGCACAGATCCGCGGGGAAGTCAAGAGACCCAGTACTTC.

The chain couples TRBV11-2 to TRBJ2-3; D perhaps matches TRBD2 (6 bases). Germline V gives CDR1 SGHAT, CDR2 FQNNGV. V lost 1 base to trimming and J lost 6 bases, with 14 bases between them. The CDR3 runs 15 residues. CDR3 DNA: TGTGCCAGCAGCTTAGCCCCACGGGGGTCGGATACGCAGTATTTT. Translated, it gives CASSLAPRGSDTQYF.

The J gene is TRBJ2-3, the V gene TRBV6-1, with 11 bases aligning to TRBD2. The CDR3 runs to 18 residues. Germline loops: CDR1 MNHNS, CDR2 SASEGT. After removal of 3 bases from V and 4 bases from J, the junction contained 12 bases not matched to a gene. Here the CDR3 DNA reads TGTGCCAGCAGTGAGTGGGCTAGCGGGGGGAGCTACCCAGATACGCAGTATTTT. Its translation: CASSEWASGGSYPDTQYF.

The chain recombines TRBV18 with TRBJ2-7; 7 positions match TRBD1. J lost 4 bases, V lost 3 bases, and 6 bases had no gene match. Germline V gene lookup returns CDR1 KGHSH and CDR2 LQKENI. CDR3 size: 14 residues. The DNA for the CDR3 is TGTGCCAGCTCACCTAGAGGGGGCTGGTACGAGCAGTACTTC. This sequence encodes CASSPRGGWYEQYF. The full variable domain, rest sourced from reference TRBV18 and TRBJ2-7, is NAGVMQNPRHLVRRRGQEARLRCSPMKGHSHVYWYRQLPEEGLKFMVYLQKENIIDESGMPKERFSAEFPKEGPSILRIQQVVRGDSAAYFCASSPRGGWYEQYFGPGTRLTVT.

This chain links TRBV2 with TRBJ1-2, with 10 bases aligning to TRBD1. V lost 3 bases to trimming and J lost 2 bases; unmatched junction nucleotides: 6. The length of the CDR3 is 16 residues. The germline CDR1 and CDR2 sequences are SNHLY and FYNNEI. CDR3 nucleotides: TGTGCCAGCAGTGAGTACCCGGACAGGGGGAACTATGGCTACACCTTC. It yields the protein CASSEYPDRGNYGYTF.

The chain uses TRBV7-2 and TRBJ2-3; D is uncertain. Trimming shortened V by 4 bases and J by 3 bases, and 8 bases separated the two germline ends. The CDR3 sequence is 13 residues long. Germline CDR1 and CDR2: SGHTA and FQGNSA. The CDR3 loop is CASSSAGTDTQYF. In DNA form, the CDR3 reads TGTGCCAGCAGCTCAGCCGGGACAGATACGCAGTATTTT.

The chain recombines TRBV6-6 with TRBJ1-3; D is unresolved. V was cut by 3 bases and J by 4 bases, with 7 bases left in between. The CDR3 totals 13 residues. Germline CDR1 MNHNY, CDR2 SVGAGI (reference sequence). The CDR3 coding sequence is TGTGCCAGCAGTTATTCTTTCGGAAACACCATATATTTT. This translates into CASSYSFGNTIYF.

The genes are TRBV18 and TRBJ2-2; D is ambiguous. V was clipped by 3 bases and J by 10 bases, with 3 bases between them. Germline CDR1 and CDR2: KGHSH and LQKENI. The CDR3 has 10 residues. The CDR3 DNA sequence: TGTGCCAGCTCACCGGCGGAGCTGTTTTTT. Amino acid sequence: CASSPAELFF. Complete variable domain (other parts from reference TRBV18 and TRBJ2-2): NAGVMQNPRHLVRRRGQEARLRCSPMKGHSHVYWYRQLPEEGLKFMVYLQKENIIDESGMPKERFSAEFPKEGPSILRIQQVVRGDSAAYFCASSPAELFFGEGSRLTVL.

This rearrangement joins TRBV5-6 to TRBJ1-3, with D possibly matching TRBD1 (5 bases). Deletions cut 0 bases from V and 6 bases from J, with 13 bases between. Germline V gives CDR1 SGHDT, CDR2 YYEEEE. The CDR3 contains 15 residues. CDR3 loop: CASSLADRPENTIYF. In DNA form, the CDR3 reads TGTGCCAGCAGCTTGGCCGACAGACCCGAAAACACCATATATTTT.

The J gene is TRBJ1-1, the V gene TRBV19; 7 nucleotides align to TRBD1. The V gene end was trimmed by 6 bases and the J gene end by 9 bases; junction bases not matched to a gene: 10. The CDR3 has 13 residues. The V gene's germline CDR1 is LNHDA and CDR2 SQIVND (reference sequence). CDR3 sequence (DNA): TGTGCCAGTAGAAACCGGGACAGCGTGAAAGCTTTCTTT. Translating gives CASRNRDSVKAFF.

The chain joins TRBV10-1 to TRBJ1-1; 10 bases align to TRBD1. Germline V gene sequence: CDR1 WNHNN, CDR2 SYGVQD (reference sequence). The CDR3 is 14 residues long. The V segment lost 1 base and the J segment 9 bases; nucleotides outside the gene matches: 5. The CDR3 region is CASSEWGQGSKAFF. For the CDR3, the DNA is TGCGCCAGCAGTGAGTGGGGACAGGGGTCGAAAGCTTTCTTT.

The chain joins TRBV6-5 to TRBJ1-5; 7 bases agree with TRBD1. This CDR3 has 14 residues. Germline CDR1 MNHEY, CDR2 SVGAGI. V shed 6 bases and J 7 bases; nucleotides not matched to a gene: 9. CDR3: CASSRGGAGQPQHF. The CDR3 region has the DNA TGTGCCAGCAGCCGAGGGGGCGCGGGACAGCCCCAGCATTTT.

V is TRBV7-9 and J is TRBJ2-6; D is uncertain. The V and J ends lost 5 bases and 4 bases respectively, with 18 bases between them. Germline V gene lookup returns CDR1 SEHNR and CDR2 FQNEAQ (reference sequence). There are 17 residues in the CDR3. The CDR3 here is CASSPEPISSGANVLTF. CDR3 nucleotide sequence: TGTGCCAGCAGCCCCGAGCCCATTAGCTCCGGGGCCAACGTCCTGACTTTC.

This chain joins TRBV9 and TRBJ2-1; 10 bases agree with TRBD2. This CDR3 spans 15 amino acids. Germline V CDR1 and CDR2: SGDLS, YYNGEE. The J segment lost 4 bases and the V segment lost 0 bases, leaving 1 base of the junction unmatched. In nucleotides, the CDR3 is TGTGCCAGCAGCGTAGAAGCGGGGGGGTACAATGAGCAGTTCTTC. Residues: CASSVEAGGYNEQFF.

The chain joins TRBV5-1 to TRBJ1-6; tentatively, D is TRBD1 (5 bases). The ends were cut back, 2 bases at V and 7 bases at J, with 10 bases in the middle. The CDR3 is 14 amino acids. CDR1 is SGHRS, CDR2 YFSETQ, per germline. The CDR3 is CASSFEQANSPLHF. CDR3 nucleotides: TGCGCCAGCAGCTTTGAACAGGCCAATTCACCCCTCCACTTT.

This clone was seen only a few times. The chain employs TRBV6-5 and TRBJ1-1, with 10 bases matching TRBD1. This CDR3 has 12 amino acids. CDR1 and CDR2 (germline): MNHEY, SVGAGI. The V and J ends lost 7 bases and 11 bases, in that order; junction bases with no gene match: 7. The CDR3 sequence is CASKGQGNRAFF. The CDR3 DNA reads TGTGCCAGCAAGGGACAGGGGAACCGCGCTTTCTTT.

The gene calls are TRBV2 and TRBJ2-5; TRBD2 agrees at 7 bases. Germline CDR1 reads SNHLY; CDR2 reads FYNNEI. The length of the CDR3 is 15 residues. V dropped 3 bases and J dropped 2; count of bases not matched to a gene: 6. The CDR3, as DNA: TGTGCCAGCAGTGAGTGGGCGGGGGAACAAGAGACCCAGTACTTC. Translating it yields CASSEWAGEQETQYF.

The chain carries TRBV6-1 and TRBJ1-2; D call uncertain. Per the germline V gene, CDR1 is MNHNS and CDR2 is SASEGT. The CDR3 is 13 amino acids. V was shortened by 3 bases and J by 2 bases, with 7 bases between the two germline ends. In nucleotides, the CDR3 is TGTGCCAGCAGTGACCTCCAGAACTATGGCTACACCTTC. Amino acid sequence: CASSDLQNYGYTF.

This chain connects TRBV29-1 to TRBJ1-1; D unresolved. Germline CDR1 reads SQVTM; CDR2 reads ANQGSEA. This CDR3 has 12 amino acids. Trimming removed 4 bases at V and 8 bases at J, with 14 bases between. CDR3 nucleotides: TGCAGCGTTGTGGGAGGAAAGGAGGAAGCTTTCTTT. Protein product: CSVVGGKEEAFF.

The CDR3 sequence is CASSHPGMNTEAFF. The DNA for the CDR3 is TGTGCCAGCAGCCATCCGGGAATGAACACTGAAGCTTTCTTT. The V and J genes are TRBV3-1 (or the pseudogene TRBV3-2) and TRBJ1-1; D gene ambiguous. Trimming cost V 3 bases and J 0 bases, with 8 bases left between them. Germline V gene data show CDR1 as LGHDT and CDR2 as YNNKEL (reference sequence). The CDR3 extends over 14 amino acids.

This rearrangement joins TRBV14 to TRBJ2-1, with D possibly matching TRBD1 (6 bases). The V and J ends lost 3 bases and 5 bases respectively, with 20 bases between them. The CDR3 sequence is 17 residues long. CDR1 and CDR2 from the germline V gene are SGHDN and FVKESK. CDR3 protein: CASSQVPRQVTDNEQFF. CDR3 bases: TGTGCCAGCAGCCAGGTCCCCCGACAGGTAACGGACAATGAGCAGTTCTTC.

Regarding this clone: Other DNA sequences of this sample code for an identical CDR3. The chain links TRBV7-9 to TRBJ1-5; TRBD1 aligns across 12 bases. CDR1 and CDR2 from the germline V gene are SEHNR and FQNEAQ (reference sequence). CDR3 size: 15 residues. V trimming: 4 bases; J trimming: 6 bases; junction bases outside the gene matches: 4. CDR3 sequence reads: CASSSGQGASQPQHF. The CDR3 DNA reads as TGTGCCAGCAGCTCGGGACAGGGGGCGAGTCAGCCCCAGCATTTT.

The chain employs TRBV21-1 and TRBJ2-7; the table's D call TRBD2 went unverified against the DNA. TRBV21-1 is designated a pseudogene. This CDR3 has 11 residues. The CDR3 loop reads CASPLNYEQYF. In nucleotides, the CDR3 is TGTGCCAGCCCACTCAACTACGAGCAGTACTTC.

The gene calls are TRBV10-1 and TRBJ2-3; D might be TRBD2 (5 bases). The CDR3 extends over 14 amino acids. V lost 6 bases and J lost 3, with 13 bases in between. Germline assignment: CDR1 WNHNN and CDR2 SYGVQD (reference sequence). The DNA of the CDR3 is TGCGCCAGCAGGGCGTCGGGGTGGACAGATACGCAGTATTTT. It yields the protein CASRASGWTDTQYF.

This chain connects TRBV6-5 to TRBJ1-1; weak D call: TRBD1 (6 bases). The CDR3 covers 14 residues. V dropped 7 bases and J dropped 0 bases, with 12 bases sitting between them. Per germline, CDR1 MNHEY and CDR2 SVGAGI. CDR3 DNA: TGTGCCAGCACTCCGGGACAACTGAACACTGAAGCTTTCTTT. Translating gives CASTPGQLNTEAFF.

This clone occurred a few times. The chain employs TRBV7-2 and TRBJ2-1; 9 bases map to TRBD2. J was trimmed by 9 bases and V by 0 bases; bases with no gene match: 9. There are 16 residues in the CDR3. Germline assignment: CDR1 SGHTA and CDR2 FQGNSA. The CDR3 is CASSLAGAGGGGEQFF. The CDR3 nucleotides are TGTGCCAGCAGCTTAGCAGGAGCGGGGGGCGGCGGTGAGCAGTTCTTC.

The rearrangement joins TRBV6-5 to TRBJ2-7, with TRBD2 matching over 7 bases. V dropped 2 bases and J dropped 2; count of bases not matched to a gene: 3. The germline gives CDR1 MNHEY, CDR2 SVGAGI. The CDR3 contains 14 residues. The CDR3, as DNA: TGTGCCAGCAGTTACGCTAGCGGAACCTACGAGCAGTACTTC. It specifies CASSYASGTYEQYF.

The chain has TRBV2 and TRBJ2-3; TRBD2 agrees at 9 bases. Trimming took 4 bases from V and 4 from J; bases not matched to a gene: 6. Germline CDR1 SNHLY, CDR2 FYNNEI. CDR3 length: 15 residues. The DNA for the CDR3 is TGTGCCAGCAGTGGGGGCGGGGGGGCAGCAGATACGCAGTATTTT. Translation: CASSGGGGAADTQYF.

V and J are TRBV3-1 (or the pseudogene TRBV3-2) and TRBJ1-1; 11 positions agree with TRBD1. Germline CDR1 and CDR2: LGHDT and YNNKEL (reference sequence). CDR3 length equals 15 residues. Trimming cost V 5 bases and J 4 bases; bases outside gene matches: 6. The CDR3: CASSTGTGGSTEAFF. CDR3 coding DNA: TGTGCCAGCAGCACCGGGACAGGGGGGAGCACTGAAGCTTTCTTT.

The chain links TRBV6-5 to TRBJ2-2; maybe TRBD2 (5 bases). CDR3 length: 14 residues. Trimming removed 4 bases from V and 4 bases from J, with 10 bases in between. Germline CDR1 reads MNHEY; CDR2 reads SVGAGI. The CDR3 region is CASSLAITTGELFF. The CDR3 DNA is TGTGCCAGCAGTTTAGCGATCACCACCGGGGAGCTGTTTTTT.

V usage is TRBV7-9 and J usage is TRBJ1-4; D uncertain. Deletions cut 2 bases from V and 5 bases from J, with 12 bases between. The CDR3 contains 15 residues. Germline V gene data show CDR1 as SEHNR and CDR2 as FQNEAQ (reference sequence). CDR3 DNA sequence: TGTGCCAGCAGCTTAAGTATCGACGGGAATGAAAAACTGTTTTTT. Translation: CASSLSIDGNEKLFF.